The 17 T cell receptor beta chains listed next were all sequenced from one sample in a study of shared clonotypes between healthy human individuals. Libraries were prepared by immunoSEQ multiplex PCR; TCRdb keeps only in-frame clonotypes and omits some of them. Of about 660,000 clones in the sample, about 74% were seen once. Sequences were obtained from memory CD4+ T cells sorted from blood. Subset in this sample: CD45RA-negative fraction. The receptors were sampled from a woman in her 30s in good health.

V is TRBV10-2 and J is TRBJ2-7, with TRBD1 matching 11 bases. Germline lookup yields CDR1 WSHSY and CDR2 SAAADI. V trimming: 10 bases; J trimming: 5 bases; junction bases outside the gene matches: 13. There are 15 residues in the CDR3. The CDR3 region has the DNA TGCGCCACGGAGAGAGGACAGGGGGCAAGAAACGAGCAGTACTTC. Translation gives CATERGQGARNEQYF.

The chain employs TRBV7-2 and TRBJ1-4, with D perhaps matching TRBD1 (6 bases). The V gene's germline CDR1 is SGHTA and CDR2 FQGNSA. The CDR3 is made up of 15 amino acids. V shed 1 base and J shed 5 bases, with 11 bases lying between them. CDR3 sequence reads: CASSLEGRGNEKLFF. The CDR3 DNA sequence: TGTGCCAGCAGCTTAGAGGGCAGGGGCAATGAAAAACTGTTTTTT.

The genes are TRBV6-4 and TRBJ1-1; D might be TRBD1 (5 bases). Germline assignment: CDR1 MRHNA and CDR2 SNTAGT. The V gene lost 6 bases and the J gene lost 3 bases, with 11 bases spanning the gap. The CDR3 extends over 13 amino acids. For the CDR3, the DNA is TGTGCCAGCAGCCTTGAAGGGGACACTGAAGCTTTCTTT. It codes for CASSLEGDTEAFF.

Details on this clone: It differs at one base from a far larger clone, so likely a read error. The sample has other DNA sequences that encode this CDR3 too. This chain links TRBV6-1 with TRBJ1-1; no reliable D call. There are 12 residues in the CDR3. Looked up from germline, CDR1 is MNHNS and CDR2 is SASEGT. The V gene lost 8 bases and the J gene lost 7 bases, with 14 bases spanning the gap. The CDR3 DNA reads TGTGCCAGCGTAGGGCAGGTCTATGAAGCTTTCTTT. Translated: CASVGQVYEAFF.

CDR3 region: CASSLGTGVWAENTGELFF. The CDR3, as DNA: TGTGCCAGCAGCTTAGGGACCGGAGTCTGGGCGGAGAACACCGGGGAGCTGTTTTTT. The rearrangement joins TRBV11-3 to TRBJ2-2; no reliable D call. This CDR3 region has 19 residues. Trimming removed 1 base at V and 1 base at J, with 19 bases between. Germline V gene sequence: CDR1 SGHNT, CDR2 YENEEA.

The chain has TRBV2 and TRBJ1-1, with D tentatively TRBD1 (5 bases). Germline V gene data show CDR1 as SNHLY and CDR2 as FYNNEI. This CDR3 has 13 residues. V lost 9 bases and J lost 1, with 12 bases in between. The CDR3 reads CASRGDGNTEAFF. The DNA of the CDR3 is TGTGCCAGTCGGGGGGACGGGAACACTGAAGCTTTCTTT.

The chain links TRBV19 to TRBJ1-5; 9 nucleotides align to TRBD1. Losses at the gene ends were 6 bases for V and 6 bases for J; bases not matched to a gene: 12. Germline V gene sequence: CDR1 LNHDA, CDR2 SQIVND (reference sequence). This CDR3 has 16 amino acids. The CDR3 DNA is TGTGCCAGTAGGACGCCTGGGGGACAGGGCAGTCAGCCCCAGCATTTT. This encodes CASRTPGGQGSQPQHF.

The chain has TRBV5-4 and TRBJ2-3; possibly TRBD1 for D (6 bases). Germline CDR1 SGHNT, CDR2 YYREEE (reference sequence). V lost 0 bases, J lost 5 bases, and 10 bases lay in between. The CDR3 totals 14 residues. The CDR3 sequence is CASSLGQAQDTQYF. The DNA of the CDR3 is TGTGCCAGCAGCTTGGGACAGGCACAAGATACGCAGTATTTT.

The chain links TRBV2 to TRBJ2-1, with D possibly matching TRBD2 (5 bases). The CDR3 has 14 amino acids. Germline V CDR1 and CDR2: SNHLY, FYNNEI. The germline V and J ends were trimmed by 9 bases and 4 bases, with 16 bases remaining between them. The CDR3 DNA follows: TGTGCCAGTCCATCTCGCGGGTCGTACAATGAGCAGTTCTTC. Translating it yields CASPSRGSYNEQFF.

The J gene is TRBJ1-1, the V gene TRBV9; D not certain. The CDR3 is 15 residues long. Germline V gene lookup returns CDR1 SGDLS and CDR2 YYNGEE. Trimming removed 0 bases from V and 2 bases from J, with 11 bases in between. CDR3 loop: CASSVGAGFNTEAFF. The CDR3 nucleotides are TGTGCCAGCAGCGTAGGGGCTGGCTTCAACACTGAAGCTTTCTTT. Full variable domain (remainder filled in from reference TRBV9 and TRBJ1-1): DSGVTQTPKHLITATGQRVTLRCSPRSGDLSVYWYQQSLDQGLQFLIQYYNGEERAKGNILERFSAQQFPDLHSELNLSSLELGDSALYFCASSVGAGFNTEAFFGQGTRLTVV.

The chain has TRBV10-1 and TRBJ2-3, with TRBD2 matching 14 bases. Germline assignment: CDR1 WNHNN and CDR2 SYGVQD (reference sequence). J gave up 0 bases and V 4 bases, and 0 bases lay outside the gene matches. The CDR3 is 16 residues long. The CDR3 region has the DNA TGCGCCAGCAGTGGACTAGCGGGAGGGAGCACAGATACGCAGTATTTT. It yields the protein CASSGLAGGSTDTQYF.

This chain links TRBV9 with TRBJ2-2, with 11 nucleotides matching TRBD2. Germline CDR1 SGDLS, CDR2 YYNGEE. The CDR3 is made up of 17 amino acids. The J segment lost 1 base and the V segment lost 4 bases, leaving 6 bases of the junction unmatched. In DNA form, the CDR3 reads TGTGCCAGCAGCATAACTGGGACTAGCGGGAACACCGGGGAGCTGTTTTTT. Its protein product is CASSITGTSGNTGELFF. The variable domain in full, completed from reference TRBV9 and TRBJ2-2, reads DSGVTQTPKHLITATGQRVTLRCSPRSGDLSVYWYQQSLDQGLQFLIQYYNGEERAKGNILERFSAQQFPDLHSELNLSSLELGDSALYFCASSITGTSGNTGELFFGEGSRLTVL.

This clone showed up just a few times. V is TRBV7-2 and J is TRBJ2-1, with TRBD2 matching over 10 bases. CDR1 SGHTA and CDR2 FQGNSA come from the germline V gene. J was trimmed by 6 bases and V by 5 bases; bases with no gene match: 10. There are 16 residues in the CDR3. The CDR3 is CASSRLLAGRVNEQFF. The CDR3 bases are TGTGCCAGCAGCCGACTACTAGCGGGAAGGGTCAATGAGCAGTTCTTC. Drawing the rest from reference TRBV7-2 and TRBJ2-1, the complete variable domain is GAGVSQSPSNKVTEKGKDVELRCDPISGHTALYWYRQSLGQGLEFLIYFQGNSAPDKSGLPSDRFSAERTGGSVSTLTIQRTQQEDSAVYLCASSRLLAGRVNEQFFGPGTRLTVL.

A single count supports this clone. The V gene is TRBV28, the J gene TRBJ2-7, with 11 nucleotides matching TRBD2. The V gene's germline CDR1 is MDHEN and CDR2 SYDVKM. Germline trimming cut 3 bases from V and 0 bases from J; bases unmatched to any gene: 4. The CDR3 is 16 amino acids. The CDR3 DNA sequence: TGTGCCAGCAGTTTTCTAGCGGGGGGCTACTCCTACGAGCAGTACTTC. Translating it yields CASSFLAGGYSYEQYF. The entire variable domain, with the rest obtained from reference TRBV28 and TRBJ2-7, is as follows: DVKVTQSSRYLVKRTGEKVFLECVQDMDHENMFWYRQDPGLGLRLIYFSYDVKMKEKGDIPEGYSVSREKKERFSLILESASTNQTSMYLCASSFLAGGYSYEQYFGPGTRLTVT.

The rearrangement links TRBV10-2 to TRBJ2-2; 9 positions match TRBD1. This CDR3 spans 14 amino acids. The V and J ends lost 10 bases and 5 bases, in that order; junction bases with no gene match: 8. The germline gives CDR1 WSHSY, CDR2 SAAADI. The chain's CDR3 is CATFRDRETGELFF. The CDR3 DNA follows: TGCGCCACCTTCCGGGACAGGGAGACCGGGGAGCTGTTTTTT.

This chain joins TRBV20-1 and TRBJ2-1; D ambiguous. The CDR3 consists of 11 residues. Between the trimmed V and J ends, which lost 4 bases and 10 bases, there was a span of 11 bases. In germline, CDR1 is DFQATT, CDR2 SNEGSKA (reference sequence). As DNA, the CDR3 is TGCAGTGCTAACAGAGATATAGAGCAGTTCTTC. It yields the protein CSANRDIEQFF.

J is TRBJ2-2 and V is TRBV14; D perhaps matches TRBD1 (5 bases). CDR1 and CDR2 from the germline V gene are SGHDN and FVKESK. The CDR3 covers 17 residues. V was shortened by 0 bases and J by 2 bases, with 13 bases between the two germline ends. The CDR3 region has the DNA TGTGCCAGCAGCCAAGATCGCAGGGCGAGTAACACCGGGGAGCTGTTTTTT. Translated: CASSQDRRASNTGELFF.